This TCR beta chain was retrieved from a study of beta chain features in type 1 diabetes. Study-wide background: There was similarity between patients and healthy donors in age, gender and cell yields. Sorted cells numbering around 100,000,000 were examined across all samples. General observations from the study: Patients and controls would be equally affected if PCR favored shorter templates. Type 1 diabetes patients had TCRB CDR3s that were shorter (moderately but significantly so) in all four CD4+ subsets.

The CDR3 contains 15 residues. CDR1 SGHTA and CDR2 FQGNSA come from the germline V gene. V shed 1 base and J 3 bases; nucleotides not matched to a gene: 4. Of note for this clone: As yet, its antigen is unknown.

The isolated RNA, all of it, was reverse transcribed, so expressed TCRB transcripts were what got sequenced. TCRdb's copy holds only in-frame clones and misses some; the assay was immunoSEQ multiplex PCR. The sample has 100,000 to 150,000 clones, roughly 17% seen once; the top ten hold about 2.4%. The genes are TRBV7-2 and TRBJ2-5; 8 nucleotides agree with TRBD2. The clonotype was recovered from a man in his late teens or twenties with type 1 diabetes. The sample was central memory CD4+ T cells from blood. The CDR3 DNA sequence: TGTGCCAGCAGCTTAGGGCGGGGGGTCGAAGAGACCCAGTACTTC. As protein: CASSLGRGVEETQYF.